Described below is a single T cell receptor (beta chain) sequence and its context. The antigen remains undetermined. This CDR3 comprises 14 residues. V was clipped by 0 bases and J by 6 bases, with 8 bases between them. Germline assignment: CDR1 MRHNA and CDR2 SNTAGT. In the PCR, 60 Vbeta and 13 Jbeta primers were used. The repertoire was sequenced with immunoSEQ multiplex PCR; TCRdb's copy has only in-frame clones and lacks some. Counted here are roughly 98,000 clones, 65% to 80% occurring once; the ten biggest clones make up 2.5% to 3.5%. This entry is derived from a study of cytomegalovirus exposure and HLA in healthy donors. General observations from the study: When analyzed later, a missense DCLRE1C variant was found to be linked to TCR beta V- and J-gene trimming. Reports indicated that the classifier achieved high specificity and sensitivity in diagnosing cytomegalovirus status.

The sample taken for sequencing was PBMCs. This receptor was identified in a female donor in good health and CMV-seropositive. The gene calls are TRBV6-4 and TRBJ2-2; D uncertain. CDR3 nucleotide sequence: TGTGCCAGCAGTGACTCGACTGCAGCCGGGGAGCTGTTTTTT. This codes for CASSDSTAAGELFF.